The entry below gives a single TCR beta chain sequence along with its context. The antigen is not known. Germline V gene data show CDR1 as MDHEN and CDR2 as SYDVKM. Trimming pared 6 bases from V and 4 bases from J, leaving 9 bases between. The CDR3 consists of 12 residues. Produced via immunoSEQ multiplex PCR; TCRdb's table is partial and in-frame only. This table has around 2,000,000 clones, more than 85% appearing once. Naive CD8 cells lacked CD45RO, underwent positive selection for CCR7 and left out terminally differentiated effector memory CD45RA+ cells. These data come from a study of shared clonotypes between healthy human individuals. The study's findings and limits: Around 5.3% of naive CD4 clonotypes were shared across a few donors.

The chain couples TRBV28 to TRBJ1-1, with unresolved D. What was sequenced was naive CD8+ T cells from PBMCs. The receptor was derived from a man aged 18 to 29 in good health. Some clones in this sample may be carry-over from other donors' samples. CDR3 in DNA: TGTGCCAGCAGCTACCTTGGCACTGAAGCTTTCTTT. As protein: CASSYLGTEAFF.